This is a list of T cell receptor beta chains from one sample in a study of identical twins. TCRdb analysed the 5' RACE reads with MiXCR anew, one entry per CDR3 protein. The sample yields about 920,000 distinct CDR3 sequences, 9% to 15% seen once. Another study also made use of these data, one on yellow fever vaccine responses in identical twins.

Sequenced: PBMCs. The receptors stem from a young woman in good health. Each CDR3 is given with its conserved first and last residue. The D gene is left open where the match is weak. Only part of the rows carry a size: once, few, many, or a class if the clone is expanded.

v_call: TRBV7-2
clone_size: .
j_call: TRBJ2-1
d_call: .
cdr3_nt: TGTGCCAGCAGCCCCGATCGGATACGGGCATACAATGAGCAGTTCTTC
cdr3_aa: CASSPDRIRAYNEQFF

v_call: TRBV3-1
clone_size: .
j_call: TRBJ1-1
d_call: .
cdr3_nt: TGTGCCAGCAGCTTGCACCCCGCGCCGGGCACTGAAGCTTTCTTT
cdr3_aa: CASSLHPAPGTEAFF

v_call: TRBV5-5
clone_size: .
j_call: TRBJ2-1
d_call: .
cdr3_nt: TGTGCCAGCAGCTTGATGTTGACAGGCCAGAGCTCCTACAATGAGCAGTTCTTC
cdr3_aa: CASSLMLTGQSSYNEQFF

v_call: TRBV15
clone_size: .
j_call: TRBJ1-5
d_call: .
cdr3_nt: TGTGCCACCAGCGGGTTGGGGCAGCCCCAGCATTTT
cdr3_aa: CATSGLGQPQHF

v_call: TRBV12-3/TRBV12-4
clone_size: .
j_call: TRBJ2-1
d_call: TRBD2
cdr3_nt: TGTGCCAGCAGTGCCCGGGGACTAGCCGTAATGAATGAGCAGTTCTTC
cdr3_aa: CASSARGLAVMNEQFF

v_call: TRBV4-1
clone_size: .
j_call: TRBJ2-6
d_call: .
cdr3_nt: TGCGCCAGCAGCCAAGTAGCGGTACGGTCTCGCTCTGGGGCCAACGTCCTGACTTTC
cdr3_aa: CASSQVAVRSRSGANVLTF

v_call: TRBV7-9
clone_size: few
j_call: TRBJ1-2
d_call: .
cdr3_nt: TGTGCCAGCAGCCAATTTAATGGCTACACCTTC
cdr3_aa: CASSQFNGYTF

v_call: TRBV5-1
clone_size: few
j_call: TRBJ2-4
d_call: .
cdr3_nt: TGCGCCAGCAGAAAGACGGATACCAAAAACATTCAGTACTTC
cdr3_aa: CASRKTDTKNIQYF

v_call: TRBV27
clone_size: .
j_call: TRBJ2-3
d_call: .
cdr3_nt: TGTGCCAGCAGTTTATGGGCGGACGTACCCACAGATACGCAGTATTTT
cdr3_aa: CASSLWADVPTDTQYF

v_call: TRBV28
clone_size: few
j_call: TRBJ2-2
d_call: .
cdr3_nt: TGTGCCACCCTTTTGGAGCCCCAAACCGGGGAGCTGTTTTTT
cdr3_aa: CATLLEPQTGELFF

v_call: TRBV29-1
clone_size: .
j_call: TRBJ2-1
d_call: .
cdr3_nt: TGCAGCGTTGGAGACGGGGGGCCCACGTACAATGAGCAGTTCTTC
cdr3_aa: CSVGDGGPTYNEQFF

v_call: TRBV25-1
clone_size: few
j_call: TRBJ1-3
d_call: .
cdr3_nt: TGTGCCAGCACCTCGGGACAAACCAGCTCTGGAAACACCATATATTTT
cdr3_aa: CASTSGQTSSGNTIYF

v_call: TRBV2
clone_size: few
j_call: TRBJ2-2
d_call: TRBD1
cdr3_nt: TGTGCCAGCAGTACCGAGGGACAGACGAACACCGGGGAGCTGTTTTTT
cdr3_aa: CASSTEGQTNTGELFF

v_call: TRBV4-1
clone_size: few
j_call: TRBJ2-7
d_call: .
cdr3_nt: TGCGCCAGCAGCCAATGGAGGGGAGACGAGCAGTACTTC
cdr3_aa: CASSQWRGDEQYF

v_call: TRBV5-6
clone_size: few
j_call: TRBJ2-3
d_call: TRBD2
cdr3_nt: TGTGCCAGCAGCTTGAGCGGGAGTCGGAGCACAGATACGCAGTATTTT
cdr3_aa: CASSLSGSRSTDTQYF

v_call: TRBV27
clone_size: few
j_call: TRBJ1-2
d_call: .
cdr3_nt: TGTGCCAGCGGGCGCTTACAGGGCCGTGGCTACACCTTC
cdr3_aa: CASGRLQGRGYTF

v_call: TRBV6-5
clone_size: few
j_call: TRBJ2-3
d_call: .
cdr3_nt: TGTGCCAGCAGTTACGCCCCGGGCTGGGGGGCATCCACAGATACGCAGTATTTT
cdr3_aa: CASSYAPGWGASTDTQYF

v_call: TRBV4-1
clone_size: few
j_call: TRBJ2-1
d_call: TRBD2
cdr3_nt: TGCGCCAGCAGCCAAGATTGGGCTAGCGGGGGGGCGCATGAGCAGTTCTTC
cdr3_aa: CASSQDWASGGAHEQFF

v_call: TRBV6-1
clone_size: .
j_call: TRBJ1-1
d_call: .
cdr3_nt: TGTGCCAGCAGTGAAGATAGTAGGGCCGGGGGTGAAGCTTTCTTT
cdr3_aa: CASSEDSRAGGEAFF

v_call: TRBV15
clone_size: .
j_call: TRBJ1-4
d_call: TRBD1
cdr3_nt: TGTGCCACCAGCCGGGACAGTGGTGAAAAACTGTTTTTT
cdr3_aa: CATSRDSGEKLFF

v_call: TRBV7-9
clone_size: few
j_call: TRBJ1-1
d_call: .
cdr3_nt: TGTGCCAGCAGCCCGAGGGGGTCGGTCACTGAAGCTTTCTTT
cdr3_aa: CASSPRGSVTEAFF

v_call: TRBV6-1
clone_size: few
j_call: TRBJ1-2
d_call: TRBD1
cdr3_nt: TGTGCCAGCGGGGGGACAGGGGCCCCCCTCTATGGCTACACCTTC
cdr3_aa: CASGGTGAPLYGYTF

v_call: TRBV11-2
clone_size: .
j_call: TRBJ2-4
d_call: TRBD2
cdr3_nt: TGTGCCAGCAGCCCAGGACTAGCGGGGGGACTAGCCAAAAACATTCAGTACTTC
cdr3_aa: CASSPGLAGGLAKNIQYF

v_call: TRBV14
clone_size: .
j_call: TRBJ2-2
d_call: TRBD1
cdr3_nt: TGTGCCAGCAGCCAAGGGGCGTTGGGACAGGGGAACACCGGGGAGCTGTTTTTT
cdr3_aa: CASSQGALGQGNTGELFF

v_call: TRBV24-1
clone_size: few
j_call: TRBJ2-1
d_call: TRBD2
cdr3_nt: TGTGCCACCAGTGACCCCGCATTGAGGGCTAGCGGGAGACCCAATGAGCAGTTCTTC
cdr3_aa: CATSDPALRASGRPNEQFF

v_call: TRBV6-1
clone_size: few
j_call: TRBJ1-5
d_call: .
cdr3_nt: TGTGCCAGCAGCCCAACAGGGTTCAATCAGCCCCAGCATTTT
cdr3_aa: CASSPTGFNQPQHF

v_call: TRBV27
clone_size: .
j_call: TRBJ1-1
d_call: .
cdr3_nt: TGTGCCAGCAGTTTAATGGTCAGCTTGGCCACTGAAGCTTTCTTT
cdr3_aa: CASSLMVSLATEAFF

v_call: TRBV29-1
clone_size: .
j_call: TRBJ2-7
d_call: .
cdr3_nt: TGCAGCGCGACAAGAGGGGGGTTGGAGTACTTC
cdr3_aa: CSATRGGLEYF

v_call: TRBV19
clone_size: few
j_call: TRBJ2-1
d_call: .
cdr3_nt: TGTGCCAGTAGTTTGGAGGTCGGGCTAAGTAATGAGCAGTTCTTC
cdr3_aa: CASSLEVGLSNEQFF

v_call: TRBV5-1
clone_size: .
j_call: TRBJ2-1
d_call: .
cdr3_nt: TGCGCCAGCAGCCGGCCCCGGGACCAATACAATGAGCAGTTCTTC
cdr3_aa: CASSRPRDQYNEQFF

v_call: TRBV6-1
clone_size: .
j_call: TRBJ1-1
d_call: .
cdr3_nt: TGTGCCAGCAGTACGACAGTGTTGAACACTGAAGCTTTCTTT
cdr3_aa: CASSTTVLNTEAFF

v_call: TRBV20-1
clone_size: many
j_call: TRBJ2-1
d_call: TRBD2
cdr3_nt: TGCAGTGCTAGAGATGTCACTAGCGGGAGTAGCGATGAGCAGTTCTTC
cdr3_aa: CSARDVTSGSSDEQFF

v_call: TRBV19
clone_size: few
j_call: TRBJ2-1
d_call: .
cdr3_nt: TGTGCCAGTAGCCAACTAGCATCTTCCTACAATGAGCAGTTCTTC
cdr3_aa: CASSQLASSYNEQFF

v_call: TRBV10-3
clone_size: .
j_call: TRBJ2-3
d_call: TRBD2
cdr3_nt: TGTGCCATCGAGCGGGGGGCAATAGATACGCAGTATTTT
cdr3_aa: CAIERGAIDTQYF

v_call: TRBV2
clone_size: .
j_call: TRBJ2-6
d_call: TRBD2
cdr3_nt: TGTGCCAGCAGTGTAGTCGGGGGGACTGGGGCCAACGTCCTGACTTTC
cdr3_aa: CASSVVGGTGANVLTF

v_call: TRBV6-6
clone_size: few
j_call: TRBJ2-5
d_call: .
cdr3_nt: TGTGCCAGCAGCCCGGGGGTTAGGGAGACCCAGTACTTC
cdr3_aa: CASSPGVRETQYF

v_call: TRBV2
clone_size: .
j_call: TRBJ2-7
d_call: TRBD2
cdr3_nt: TGTGCCAGCAGTTCCCTAGCGGGAGAGTCGTACGAGCAGTACTTC
cdr3_aa: CASSSLAGESYEQYF

v_call: TRBV9
clone_size: many
j_call: TRBJ1-2
d_call: .
cdr3_nt: TGTGCCAGCATGGCCCCCCGGGGCTATGGCTACACCTTC
cdr3_aa: CASMAPRGYGYTF

v_call: TRBV5-1
clone_size: .
j_call: TRBJ1-6
d_call: .
cdr3_nt: TGCGCCAGCAGCTCTGAAGTCCTCTGGTCACCCCTCCACTTT
cdr3_aa: CASSSEVLWSPLHF

v_call: TRBV7-9
clone_size: few
j_call: TRBJ2-1
d_call: TRBD2
cdr3_nt: TGTGCCAGCAGCTTATCCGTGACTAGCGGGTACAATGAGCAGTTCTTC
cdr3_aa: CASSLSVTSGYNEQFF

v_call: TRBV2
clone_size: .
j_call: TRBJ2-7
d_call: .
cdr3_nt: TGTGCCAGCAGAGGGCCGATGGGCGAGCAGTACTTC
cdr3_aa: CASRGPMGEQYF

v_call: TRBV4-1
clone_size: few
j_call: TRBJ2-3
d_call: .
cdr3_nt: TGCGCCAGCAGCCAATTCTGGGGGATGGATACGCAGTATTTT
cdr3_aa: CASSQFWGMDTQYF

v_call: TRBV6-5
clone_size: few
j_call: TRBJ2-5
d_call: .
cdr3_nt: TGTGCCAGCAGTTACTCTCAGCGGAGTCAAGAGACCCAGTACTTC
cdr3_aa: CASSYSQRSQETQYF

v_call: TRBV2
clone_size: few
j_call: TRBJ2-3
d_call: TRBD2
cdr3_nt: TGTGCCAGCAGTGATGGGGCGGGAGGGCCGACAGATACGCAGTATTTT
cdr3_aa: CASSDGAGGPTDTQYF

v_call: TRBV24-1
clone_size: .
j_call: TRBJ2-5
d_call: .
cdr3_nt: TGTGCCACCCGAGAGACAGGTCAAGAGACCCAGTACTTC
cdr3_aa: CATRETGQETQYF

v_call: TRBV20-1
clone_size: few
j_call: TRBJ2-7
d_call: .
cdr3_nt: TGCAGTGCTAGACGGGCCGGAGCTGGGGAGCAGTACTTC
cdr3_aa: CSARRAGAGEQYF

v_call: TRBV7-8
clone_size: .
j_call: TRBJ2-5
d_call: TRBD1
cdr3_nt: TGTGCCAGCAGCCCCCCCGGGACAGGGACCCAGGCCCAGTACTTC
cdr3_aa: CASSPPGTGTQAQYF

v_call: TRBV24-1
clone_size: few
j_call: TRBJ1-4
d_call: TRBD1
cdr3_nt: TGTGCCACCAGTGATTTGCCGAGGGACAGGGGTTCCACTAATGAAAAACTGTTTTTT
cdr3_aa: CATSDLPRDRGSTNEKLFF

v_call: TRBV20-1
clone_size: .
j_call: TRBJ2-5
d_call: .
cdr3_nt: TGCAGTGCCCCGGCAGGGCTAGTGGAGACCCAGTACTTC
cdr3_aa: CSAPAGLVETQYF

v_call: TRBV9
clone_size: few
j_call: TRBJ1-4
d_call: TRBD1
cdr3_nt: TGTGCCAGCAGCGCCAGTGCAGGGGGGGAAAAACTGTTTTTT
cdr3_aa: CASSASAGGEKLFF

v_call: TRBV20-1
clone_size: .
j_call: TRBJ1-1
d_call: .
cdr3_nt: TGCAGTGCTAGTTCTCAGGTGGCGGGCACTGAAGCTTTCTTT
cdr3_aa: CSASSQVAGTEAFF

v_call: TRBV6-4
clone_size: few
j_call: TRBJ2-7
d_call: .
cdr3_nt: TGTGCCAGCAAACACTACGAGCAGTACTTC
cdr3_aa: CASKHYEQYF

v_call: TRBV7-9
clone_size: .
j_call: TRBJ2-1
d_call: .
cdr3_nt: TGTGCCAGCAGCTTACTTGCAGGGGCGAATGAGCAGTTCTTC
cdr3_aa: CASSLLAGANEQFF

v_call: TRBV6-1
clone_size: .
j_call: TRBJ2-1
d_call: TRBD2
cdr3_nt: TGTGCCAGCCCTAGCGGGAGCGTTGATGAGCAGTTCTTC
cdr3_aa: CASPSGSVDEQFF

v_call: TRBV29-1
clone_size: once
j_call: TRBJ1-1
d_call: .
cdr3_nt: TGCAGCGTTGAAGATCTTTCCGGGACAAGGAACACTGAAGCTTTCTTT
cdr3_aa: CSVEDLSGTRNTEAFF